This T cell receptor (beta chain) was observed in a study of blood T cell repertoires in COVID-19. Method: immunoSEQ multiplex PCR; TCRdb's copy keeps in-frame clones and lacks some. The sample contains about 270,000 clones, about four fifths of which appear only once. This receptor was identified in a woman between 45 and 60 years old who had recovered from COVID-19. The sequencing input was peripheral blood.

The CDR3 nucleotides are TGTGCCAGTATGGGGGAGGGTCGGATCTACAATGAGCAGTTCTTC. The encoded protein is CASMGEGRIYNEQFF. V is TRBV19 and J is TRBJ2-1; TRBD2 agrees at 7 bases. With 7 bases clipped from V and 3 bases from J, the junction kept 9 bases outside the gene matches. The CDR3 spans 15 residues. CDR1 is LNHDA, CDR2 SQIVND, per germline (reference sequence).